This T cell receptor (beta chain) was documented in a study of OX40 agonist ivuxolimab in advanced cancers. Background on the study: Enrolled patients in dose escalation had cancers that were hepatocellular carcinoma, melanoma, renal cell or head and neck cancer. Study-wide results and caveats: The expanded peripheral T cells' antigen specificity was not determined. Dosing at 0.1 to 3.0 mg/kg was accompanied by clonal expansion of CD4+ and CD8+ blood T cells by week 6.

Prior autoimmune disease or systemic immunosuppression barred patients. Only in-frame clones appear in the TCRdb table, and some are missing; sequencing was by immunoSEQ multiplex PCR. This sample has around 27,000 clones; about nine tenths occur once, and the top ten carry more than 20%. The CDR3 has 14 residues. Germline CDR1 and CDR2: SQVTM and ANQGSEA. V lost 0 bases, J lost 5 bases, and 11 bases lay in between. Concerning this clone itself: What it binds is not known.

This TCR was recovered from an adult with an advanced solid tumor such as melanoma, head and neck, liver or kidney cancer. Source: CD4+ or CD8+ T cells sorted from blood, taken in a trial of the OX40 agonist ivuxolimab. This chain uses TRBV29-1 with TRBJ2-1; perhaps D is TRBD1 or TRBD2 (5 bases each). The CDR3: CSVEEGDGDNEQFF. Here the CDR3 DNA reads TGCAGCGTTGAAGAAGGGGACGGGGACAATGAGCAGTTCTTC.